Following are 32 T cell receptor beta chains from one sample sequenced in a study of regulatory T cells in long-lasting Graves disease. Library construction for TCR beta used iRepertoire HTBI primers and Arm-PCR of CDR3 regions. One entry per CDR3 protein results from TCRdb running MiXCR on the multiplex PCR reads. Of more than 400,000 distinct CDR3 sequences listed, about 16% are singletons. Time point denoted: newly diagnosed GD, antithyroid drugs for less than 3 months. Extracted RNA from PBMCs served as the source of the TCR library. A further study also used this sample, focusing on T cells in Graves' hyperthyroidism and ophthalmopathy.

The sequencing used peripheral blood mononuclear cells (PBMCs), collected at new diagnosis, from a patient treated with antithyroid drugs. These receptors originate from a woman aged 25-40 years with Graves disease.

This clonotype was counted between two and nine times. The chain has TRBV9 and TRBJ2-2; 7 bases are a match to TRBD2. This CDR3 region has 16 residues. Trimming took 4 bases from V and 0 from J; bases not matched to a gene: 6. CDR1 and CDR2 (germline): SGDLS, YYNGEE. In nucleotides, the CDR3 is TGTGCCAGCAGCTATGGACTAGGCCCGAACACCGGGGAGCTGTTTTTT. Translated: CASSYGLGPNTGELFF.

This clonotype was seen a handful of times. V usage is TRBV19 and J usage is TRBJ2-2, with TRBD2 as a possible D gene (6 bases). The length of the CDR3 is 15 residues. V was cut by 3 bases and J by 2 bases, with 10 bases left in between. Per germline, CDR1 LNHDA and CDR2 SQIVND (reference sequence). CDR3 in DNA: TGTGCCAGTAGTATCCCCGGGACTAACACCGGGGAGCTGTTTTTT. Amino acids: CASSIPGTNTGELFF.

This clonotype was seen many times. CDR3 region: CASSLGARHNEQFF. CDR3 nucleotide sequence: TGTGCCAGCAGTTTGGGGGCGAGGCACAATGAGCAGTTCTTC. The chain is built from TRBV27 and TRBJ2-1, with a weak D call TRBD1 (6 bases). Germline V gene data show CDR1 as MNHEY and CDR2 as SMNVEV (reference sequence). CDR3 length: 14 residues. The ends were cut back, 3 bases at V and 5 bases at J, with 11 bases in the middle.

The chain combines TRBV20-1 with TRBJ2-3, with D possibly matching TRBD2 (5 bases). CDR1 and CDR2 (germline): DFQATT, SNEGSKA (reference sequence). The CDR3 has 16 amino acids. Trimming took 4 bases from V and 1 from J, leaving 18 bases between them. The DNA for the CDR3 is TGCAGTGCTACTCCTAGCTCTAAGGCGGGCACAGATACGCAGTATTTT. Protein: CSATPSSKAGTDTQYF.

Ten or more counts support this clonotype. The J gene is TRBJ1-1, the V gene TRBV28; TRBD1 agrees at 8 bases. In germline, CDR1 is MDHEN, CDR2 SYDVKM. V was pared by 5 bases and J by 1 base, with 6 bases of the junction left unmatched. The CDR3 length is 15 residues. The CDR3, as DNA: TGTGCCAGCAGTCCAACAGGGGGGCCGAACACTGAAGCTTTCTTT. This encodes CASSPTGGPNTEAFF. The entire variable domain, with the rest obtained from reference TRBV28 and TRBJ1-1, is as follows: DVKVTQSSRYLVKRTGEKVFLECVQDMDHENMFWYRQDPGLGLRLIYFSYDVKMKEKGDIPEGYSVSREKKERFSLILESASTNQTSMYLCASSPTGGPNTEAFFGQGTRLTVV.

This chain connects TRBV4-1 to TRBJ2-1, with D perhaps matching TRBD2 (6 bases). The CDR3 spans 18 residues. The V and J ends lost 1 base and 2 bases respectively, with 18 bases between them. Looked up from germline, CDR1 is MGHRA and CDR2 is YSYEKL. In DNA, the CDR3 is TGCGCCAGCAGCCAAGGCCCCCTCGGGCGGGGCACCTACAATGAGCAGTTCTTC. Translating gives CASSQGPLGRGTYNEQFF.

Concerning this clonotype: The junction departs from the called germline gene at one end, perhaps through a read error. The rearrangement links TRBV7-8 to TRBJ2-7, with D hard to call. This CDR3 spans 11 amino acids. Germline lookup yields CDR1 SGHVS and CDR2 FQNEAQ. The DNA of the CDR3 is TGTGCCGGCAGCCGCTCCTACGAGCAGTACTTC. It yields the protein CAGSRSYEQYF.

The gene calls are TRBV18 and TRBJ2-4; 9 nucleotides match TRBD1. The DNA end is more similar to TRBJ1-2, so the J call may be wrong. The CDR3 length is 16 residues. The germline gives CDR1 KGHSH, CDR2 LQKENI. The CDR3 DNA sequence: TGTGCCAGCTCCCCAAGACAGGGGGTTGCGTGGTATGGCTACACCTTC. Translated, it gives CASSPRQGVAWYGYTF.

This clonotype was detected a few times. The rearrangement links TRBV4-1 to TRBJ2-7; 8 bases agree with TRBD1. The CDR3 sequence is 14 residues long. Germline V gene lookup returns CDR1 MGHRA and CDR2 YSYEKL. J was trimmed by 3 bases and V by 4 bases; bases with no gene match: 5. The CDR3: CASSPRQGIYEQYF. The DNA for the CDR3 is TGCGCCAGCAGCCCTCGACAGGGGATCTACGAGCAGTACTTC.

The chain couples TRBV15 to TRBJ2-1, with D perhaps assigned TRBD1 or TRBD2 (5 bases each). The CDR3 is 15 residues long. V gave up 0 bases and J gave up 10 bases, with 16 bases separating them. CDR1 and CDR2 (germline): LNHNV, YYDKDF (reference sequence). The CDR3 DNA reads as TGTGCCACCAGCAGAGACCAAGATGAACGGGGCGAGCAGTTCTTC. This encodes CATSRDQDERGEQFF.

The chain links TRBV18 to TRBJ1-2; TRBD1 agrees at 9 bases. The junction had 7 bases not matched to a gene; V was cut back by 0 bases and J by 8 bases. This CDR3 is 15 amino acids long. The germline V gene has CDR1 KGHSH and CDR2 LQKENI. The CDR3 DNA reads TGTGCCAGCTCACCACCGACCGGGACAGGGAAAGGCTACACCTTC. This gives the protein CASSPPTGTGKGYTF.

Many counts were recorded for this clonotype. The chain joins TRBV11-2 to TRBJ2-1, with 9 bases fitting TRBD2. J gave up 6 bases and V 5 bases, and 11 bases lay outside the gene matches. The CDR3 has 16 amino acids. Germline V gives CDR1 SGHAT, CDR2 FQNNGV. For the CDR3, the DNA is TGTGCCAGCAGCCTTCGCGATAGCGGGAGTTTCAATGAGCAGTTCTTC. Protein product: CASSLRDSGSFNEQFF.

The chain uses TRBV20-1 and TRBJ2-5; D ambiguous. Trimming shortened V by 3 bases and J by 2 bases, and 7 bases separated the two germline ends. This CDR3 contains 12 residues. CDR1 and CDR2 (germline): DFQATT, SNEGSKA (reference sequence). CDR3 sequence: CSASRRQETQYF. The CDR3 DNA is TGCAGTGCTAGTCGCCGGCAAGAGACCCAGTACTTC.

In this sample, this clonotype turned up a few times. V usage is TRBV7-3 and J usage is TRBJ2-2; 9 positions match TRBD2. The CDR3 sequence is 15 residues long. CDR1 is SGHTA, CDR2 FQGTGA, per germline. The ends lost 7 bases at V and 4 bases at J; junction bases unmatched: 7. CDR3 DNA: TGTGCCAGCAATCTAGCGGGACCGGGCACCGGGGAGCTGTTTTTT. Translating it yields CASNLAGPGTGELFF.

CDR3 protein: CASIFRRGSLETPYF. CDR3 in DNA: TGTGCCAGCATTTTTCGGAGGGGCTCTCTGGAAACACCATATTTT. V gene TRBV2 combines with J gene TRBJ1-3; D is possibly TRBD1 (5 bases). This CDR3 is 15 amino acids long. CDR1 is SNHLY, CDR2 FYNNEI, per germline. V lost 7 bases to trimming and J lost 15 bases, with 28 bases between them.

As regards this clonotype: A read error may explain this, as a much larger clone is one base away. This sequence joins TRBV12-3 or TRBV12-4 and TRBJ2-5; 8 bases are a match to TRBD2. This CDR3 spans 15 amino acids. V lost 7 bases and J lost 11; bases outside the gene matches: 18. The CDR3, as DNA: TGTGCCAGCACCCTGGGGACTAGGGTTGTCGATGAGCAGTACTTC. It encodes CASTLGTRVVDEQYF.

This clonotype was seen at least ten times. The genes are TRBV7-6 and TRBJ2-7, with 7 bases matching TRBD2. The V gene end was trimmed by 0 bases and the J gene end by 3 bases; junction bases not matched to a gene: 8. CDR1 is SGHVS, CDR2 FNYEAQ, per germline. This CDR3 has 16 residues. CDR3 region: CASSLATGTGGYEQYF. As DNA, the CDR3 is TGTGCCAGCAGCTTAGCAACCGGGACGGGAGGCTACGAGCAGTACTTC.

This clonotype has ten or more counts. The genes are TRBV12-3 or TRBV12-4 and TRBJ2-7; no firm D call. This CDR3 contains 15 residues. The V gene lost 4 bases and the J gene lost 0 bases, with 13 bases spanning the gap. The CDR3 reads CASSWYRPDSYEQYF. DNA for the CDR3: TGTGCCAGCAGTTGGTACCGCCCGGACTCCTACGAGCAGTACTTC.

This chain links TRBV29-1 with TRBJ2-3; TRBD1 matches at 11 bases. The J call could be wrong; TRBJ2-7 is a better fit for the DNA end. Germline V CDR1 and CDR2: SQVTM, ANQGSEA. CDR3 size: 17 residues. CDR3 sequence reads: CSVEDELRTGGEYEQYF. Here the CDR3 DNA reads TGCAGCGTTGAAGACGAGCTCCGGACAGGGGGCGAGTACGAGCAGTACTTC.

This clonotype has at least ten counts. The V call is TRBV7-9, the J call TRBJ1-3; D is possibly TRBD1 (6 bases). Trimming pared 6 bases from V and 3 bases from J, leaving 15 bases between. Germline V gene data show CDR1 as SEHNR and CDR2 as FQNEAQ (reference sequence). The length of the CDR3 is 15 residues. The CDR3 here is CASSSTGPLGNTIYF. The DNA of the CDR3 is TGTGCCAGCAGTTCTACAGGGCCTCTTGGAAACACCATATATTTT.

This clonotype came up many times. The CDR3: CASMLDSFSGGYTF. DNA for the CDR3: TGCGCCAGCATGTTGGACAGCTTCAGTGGTGGCTACACCTTC. V gene TRBV5-1 combines with J gene TRBJ1-2; weak D call: TRBD1 (6 bases). The ends were cut back, 6 bases at V and 7 bases at J, with 19 bases in the middle. CDR1 and CDR2 from the germline V gene are SGHRS and YFSETQ. The CDR3 totals 14 residues.

This clonotype was counted ten times or more. This chain joins TRBV3-1 and TRBJ1-6, with unresolved D. V lost 4 bases and J 6 bases, leaving 13 bases between the germline ends. Germline V gene data show CDR1 as LGHDT and CDR2 as YNNKEL (reference sequence). CDR3 size: 15 residues. The CDR3 here is CASSLRILSNSPLHF. CDR3 nucleotide sequence: TGTGCCAGCAGCCTCCGGATCCTCTCTAATTCACCCCTCCACTTT.

This rearrangement joins TRBV14 to TRBJ2-7; TRBD2 agrees at 10 bases. V lost 5 bases, J lost 5 bases, and 9 bases stayed unmatched. The CDR3 is 15 amino acids. CDR1 SGHDN and CDR2 FVKESK come from the germline V gene. The CDR3 DNA sequence: TGTGCCAGCAGCGTCCGACAGGGACTAGCGAACGAGCAGTACTTC. As protein: CASSVRQGLANEQYF. The full variable domain, its missing parts supplied by reference TRBV14 and TRBJ2-7, is EAGVTQFPSHSVIEKGQTVTLRCDPISGHDNLYWYRRVMGKEIKFLLHFVKESKQDESGMPNNRFLAERTGGTYSTLKVQPAELEDSGVYFCASSVRQGLANEQYFGPGTRLTVT.

This clonotype was observed at least ten times. The chain is built from TRBV12-3 or TRBV12-4 and TRBJ2-7; TRBD1 is a possible D gene (5 bases). The V end was cut by 8 bases, the J end by 5 bases, with 10 bases between. The CDR3 sequence is 11 residues long. CDR3 amino acids: CASGRANEQYF. The CDR3 DNA reads as TGTGCCAGCGGCAGGGCCAACGAGCAGTACTTC.

With respect to this clonotype: A read error is possible here, since a much larger clone lies one base away. The chain uses TRBV7-8 and TRBJ2-5, with D perhaps assigned TRBD1 or TRBD2 (5 bases each). Germline V lookup: CDR1 SGHVS, CDR2 FQNEAQ. CDR3 length: 16 residues. CDR3 sequence reads: CASSSNLRGVPETRYF. CDR3 nucleotides: TGTGCCAGCAGCTCCAACTTGAGAGGGGTCCCAGAGACCCGGTACTTC.

This clonotype came up many times. The J gene is TRBJ2-3, the V gene TRBV5-1; possible D gene TRBD2, 5 bases. V dropped 1 base and J dropped 2 bases, with 8 bases sitting between them. Germline CDR1 is SGHRS and CDR2 is YFSETQ. This CDR3 comprises 14 residues. The CDR3 loop is CASSLLDSTDTQYF. The CDR3 DNA follows: TGCGCCAGCAGCTTGTTGGACTCCACAGATACGCAGTATTTT.

There are many counts of this clonotype. J is TRBJ1-2 and V is TRBV29-1; D perhaps matches TRBD1 (6 bases). Trimming left V 1 base short and J 6 bases short, with 18 bases between. The CDR3 consists of 15 residues. Germline CDR1 SQVTM, CDR2 ANQGSEA. The CDR3 nucleotides read TGCAGCGTTGAAGGGTCCGGACCAGGGGATAATGGCTACACCTTC. Translated, it gives CSVEGSGPGDNGYTF.

The chain uses TRBV28 and TRBJ1-6; D uncertain. The CDR3 has 14 residues. V lost 6 bases and J 9 bases, leaving 15 bases between the germline ends. Per germline, CDR1 MDHEN and CDR2 SYDVKM. The CDR3 here is CASSPRPVGSPLHF. CDR3 in DNA: TGTGCCAGCAGCCCCCGGCCCGTCGGTTCACCCCTCCACTTT.

This clonotype has a count of ten or more. The rearrangement joins TRBV12-3 or TRBV12-4 to TRBJ2-7; 13 nucleotides match TRBD2. J lost 4 bases, V lost 6 bases, and 3 bases had no gene match. The CDR3 runs to 14 residues. CDR3 sequence (DNA): TGTGCCAGCAGCCGGACTAGCGGGAGATACGAGCAGTACTTC. Residues: CASSRTSGRYEQYF.

This chain links TRBV6-2 or TRBV6-3 with TRBJ1-3; perhaps TRBD1 as D (5 bases). The CDR3 is 19 residues long. Germline CDR1 MNHEY, CDR2 SVGEGT. Trimming stripped 0 bases from V and 0 bases from J, with 18 bases between. CDR3 in amino acids: CASSYSGTILASSGNTIYF. The DNA for the CDR3 is TGTGCCAGCAGTTACTCCGGGACTATCCTTGCTAGCTCTGGAAACACCATATATTTT.

The table lists this clonotype with many counts. The chain couples TRBV11-2 to TRBJ2-7; possibly TRBD2 for D (6 bases). Germline V lookup: CDR1 SGHAT, CDR2 FQNNGV. The CDR3 extends over 15 amino acids. V dropped 5 bases and J dropped 0 bases, with 14 bases sitting between them. The CDR3 DNA follows: TGTGCCAGCAGCGCAACTTCCGGGAGCTCCTACGAGCAGTACTTC. It is translated as CASSATSGSSYEQYF.

This clonotype came up a few times. The CDR3, as DNA: TGTGCCAGCAGGTTAAGCGGGAGGGTGACCGGGGAGCTGTTTTTT. Encoded protein: CASRLSGRVTGELFF. The V and J genes are TRBV13 and TRBJ2-2; 10 nucleotides agree with TRBD2. V trimming: 6 bases; J trimming: 5 bases; junction bases outside the gene matches: 6. This CDR3 has 15 residues. Germline CDR1 is PRHDT and CDR2 is FYEKMQ (reference sequence).